The 2 T cell receptor beta chains presented below share a single source sample, sequenced in a study of identifying expanded T cells in peripheral blood. Only in-frame clones appear in the TCRdb table, and some are missing; sequencing was by immunoSEQ multiplex PCR. The sample lists approximately 110,000 clones, roughly 89% occurring once. The sample was blood. The source of these receptors is a person aged 18-70 years in good health.

V gene TRBV4-3 combines with J gene TRBJ1-1, with a possible D match to TRBD1 (6 bases). This CDR3 is 15 amino acids long. Trimming took off 0 bases at V and 3 bases at J, with 11 bases between the two ends. Germline CDR1 is LGHNA and CDR2 is YSLEER. CDR3 residues: CASSQDRGAYTEAFF. The CDR3 bases are TGCGCCAGCAGCCAAGATCGGGGGGCTTACACTGAAGCTTTCTTT.

V is TRBV7-6 and J is TRBJ2-5; the D gene could be TRBD1 or TRBD2 (6 bases each). Trimming stripped 0 bases from V and 9 bases from J, with 20 bases between. The CDR3 sequence is 16 residues long. Germline lookup yields CDR1 SGHVS and CDR2 FNYEAQ. The CDR3 sequence is CASSLASVEGGGSQYF. CDR3 DNA: TGTGCCAGCAGCTTAGCGTCGGTGGAGGGGGGCGGGTCCCAGTACTTC.